These 31 T cell receptor beta chains were sequenced from one sample in a study of cytomegalovirus exposure and HLA in healthy donors. The PCR had 60 Vbeta and 13 Jbeta primers. Sequencing used immunoSEQ multiplex PCR; TCRdb keeps in-frame clones, though not all of them. The sample records 180,000 or so clones, 65% to 85% being singletons. The source material was PBMCs. The origin of the receptors is a girl aged 10-17 years in good health and CMV-seropositive.

The chain carries TRBV19 and TRBJ2-7, with TRBD2 identical over 7 bases. The CDR3 spans 13 residues. Looked up from germline, CDR1 is LNHDA and CDR2 is SQIVND (reference sequence). V shed 3 bases, J shed 3 bases, and the junction held 2 bases outside the gene matches. CDR3 residues: CASSIAGVYEQYF. The CDR3 nucleotides read TGTGCCAGTAGTATCGCGGGAGTCTACGAGCAGTACTTC. The full variable domain, with the rest looked up from reference TRBV19 and TRBJ2-7, is DGGITQSPKYLFRKEGQNVTLSCEQNLNHDAMYWYRQDPGQGLRLIYYSQIVNDFQKGDIAEGYSVSREKKESFPLTVTSAQKNPTAFYLCASSIAGVYEQYFGPGTRLTVT.

Comment on this clone: One junction end does not reproduce the germline sequence, and a read error may be involved. V usage is TRBV6-5 and J usage is TRBJ1-1; TRBD1 agrees at 10 bases. Germline assignment: CDR1 MNHEY and CDR2 SVGAGI. CDR3 size: 14 residues. The CDR3 loop reads CASKTRGDRGAGHF. For the CDR3, the DNA is TGTGCCAGCAAGACACGAGGGGACAGGGGCGCAGGGCACTTT.

In nucleotides, the CDR3 is TGTGCCTGGAGTGTACTTTTGGGGCATGGTGAAGCTTTCTTT. Translating it yields CAWSVLLGHGEAFF. The J gene is TRBJ1-1, the V gene TRBV30, with a possible D match to TRBD1 (5 bases). V lost 0 bases, J lost 7 bases, and 15 bases lay in between. The CDR3 has 14 amino acids. Germline values: CDR1 GTSNPN, CDR2 SVGIG (reference sequence).

The chain is built from TRBV28 and TRBJ1-3; D unclear. Per germline, CDR1 MDHEN and CDR2 SYDVKM. CDR3 length: 16 residues. Deletions cut 5 bases from V and 2 bases from J, with 16 bases between. The CDR3 DNA reads TGTGCCAGCAGTGATGGCGGGGAATTTGCTGGAAACACCATATATTTT. Translating it yields CASSDGGEFAGNTIYF. The full variable domain, with the rest looked up from reference TRBV28 and TRBJ1-3, is DVKVTQSSRYLVKRTGEKVFLECVQDMDHENMFWYRQDPGLGLRLIYFSYDVKMKEKGDIPEGYSVSREKKERFSLILESASTNQTSMYLCASSDGGEFAGNTIYFGEGSWLTVV.

This sequence joins TRBV29-1 and TRBJ1-2; 11 nucleotides line up with TRBD1. J gave up 9 bases and V 6 bases, and 9 bases lay outside the gene matches. The germline V gene has CDR1 SQVTM and CDR2 ANQGSEA. This CDR3 is 13 amino acids long. CDR3 residues: CSVGTGGMGSYTF. The CDR3 region has the DNA TGCAGCGTGGGGACAGGGGGAATGGGAAGCTACACCTTC.

This chain connects TRBV27 to TRBJ1-2; TRBD1 matches 10 bases. The CDR3 has 14 residues. The V gene end was trimmed by 4 bases and the J gene end by 7 bases; junction bases not matched to a gene: 6. Germline V gene lookup returns CDR1 MNHEY and CDR2 SMNVEV (reference sequence). The CDR3 loop is CASSWDRGRTGYTF. CDR3 DNA sequence: TGTGCCAGCAGTTGGGACAGGGGACGCACTGGCTACACCTTC.

V gene TRBV30 combines with J gene TRBJ2-1; tentatively, D is TRBD2 (5 bases). The V gene lost 3 bases and the J gene lost 4 bases, with 13 bases spanning the gap. Germline values: CDR1 GTSNPN, CDR2 SVGIG (reference sequence). The CDR3 loop spans 14 amino acids. This CDR3 reads CAWSRGLAYNEQFF. In nucleotides, the CDR3 is TGTGCCTGGAGCCGTGGGCTAGCATACAATGAGCAGTTCTTC. Looking up the rest from reference TRBV30 and TRBJ2-1 gives the full variable domain: SQTIHQWPATLVQPVGSPLSLECTVEGTSNPNLYWYRQAAGRGLQLLFYSVGIGQISSEVPQNLSASRPQDRQFILSSKKLLLSDSGFYLCAWSRGLAYNEQFFGPGTRLTVL.

This chain uses TRBV6-1 with TRBJ1-1; D ambiguous. CDR3 length: 16 residues. V was pared by 2 bases and J by 5 bases, with 18 bases between. Germline V gene data show CDR1 as MNHNS and CDR2 as SASEGT. CDR3 coding DNA: TGTGCCAGCAGTGAATTTTCTCCGTTGGCCCAAACTGAAGCTTTCTTT. The encoded protein is CASSEFSPLAQTEAFF.

The rearrangement uses TRBV7-6 and TRBJ1-5; D uncertain. The CDR3 extends over 14 amino acids. Germline lookup yields CDR1 SGHVS and CDR2 FNYEAQ. V was cut by 5 bases and J by 5 bases, with 13 bases left in between. This chain's CDR3 is CASSLGVGHQPQHF. CDR3 sequence (DNA): TGTGCCAGCAGCCTAGGAGTGGGCCATCAGCCCCAGCATTTT.

This clone was detected a few times. V gene TRBV5-6 combines with J gene TRBJ1-1; possibly TRBD1 for D (5 bases). The CDR3 is made up of 14 amino acids. Germline values: CDR1 SGHDT, CDR2 YYEEEE. The ends were cut back, 4 bases at V and 4 bases at J, with 14 bases in the middle. The CDR3 sequence is CASSPRGGTTEAFF. DNA for the CDR3: TGTGCCAGCAGCCCTCGGGGGGGGACCACTGAAGCTTTCTTT. Based on the CDR3 plus reference TRBV5-6 and TRBJ1-1, the full variable domain is DAGVTQSPTHLIKTRGQQVTLRCSPKSGHDTVSWYQQALGQGPQFIFQYYEEEERQRGNFPDRFSGHQFPNYSSELNVNALLLGDSALYLCASSPRGGTTEAFFGQGTRLTVV.

This chain links TRBV5-1 with TRBJ2-7; TRBD1 aligns across 10 bases. V trimming: 4 bases; J trimming: 5 bases; junction bases outside the gene matches: 9. CDR1 and CDR2 (germline): SGHRS, YFSETQ. This CDR3 is 15 amino acids long. The CDR3 sequence: CASSQAGTGVDEQYF. The CDR3 DNA reads as TGCGCCAGCAGCCAAGCCGGGACAGGGGTTGACGAGCAGTACTTC.

This chain links TRBV5-6 with TRBJ2-7, with D maybe TRBD2 (7 bases). Germline assignment: CDR1 SGHDT and CDR2 YYEEEE. The CDR3 is 14 residues long. Deletions cut 5 bases from V and 3 bases from J, with 15 bases between. The CDR3 sequence is CASRLGGGSYEQYF. CDR3 coding DNA: TGTGCCAGCAGACTAGGGGGGGGGAGCTACGAGCAGTACTTC.

The sample holds one count of this clone. CDR3 protein: CASSLVEGNTEAFF. As DNA, the CDR3 is TGTGCCAGCAGCTTAGTGGAGGGGAACACTGAAGCTTTCTTT. The chain joins TRBV7-2 to TRBJ1-1; D is unresolved. Germline CDR1 is SGHTA and CDR2 is FQGNSA. Trimming pared 1 base from V and 1 base from J, leaving 7 bases between. The CDR3 spans 14 residues.

V usage is TRBV7-2 and J usage is TRBJ1-3; tentative D call: TRBD1 (6 bases). The CDR3 runs 17 residues. V gave up 0 bases and J gave up 4 bases, with 16 bases separating them. The germline CDR1 and CDR2 sequences are SGHTA and FQGNSA. CDR3 in amino acids: CASSLAGTTSGGNTIYF. The CDR3 nucleotides are TGTGCCAGCAGCTTAGCCGGGACAACCTCTGGAGGAAACACCATATATTTT.

This clone was detected once. J is TRBJ2-7 and V is TRBV10-3; 7 bases are shared with TRBD1. V was pared by 5 bases and J by 9 bases, with 7 bases of the junction left unmatched. Germline V gene data show CDR1 as ENHRY and CDR2 as SYGVKD. The CDR3 runs to 12 residues. The chain's CDR3 is CAISRQGPGQYF. DNA of the CDR3: TGTGCCATCAGTAGACAGGGACCGGGGCAGTACTTC.

V is TRBV5-5 and J is TRBJ2-5, with 9 bases matching TRBD2. This CDR3 spans 17 amino acids. V was pared by 0 bases and J by 2 bases, with 8 bases of the junction left unmatched. CDR1 and CDR2 (germline): SGHKS, YYEKEE (reference sequence). The CDR3 sequence: CASSLGTILAGQETQYF. CDR3 nucleotide sequence: TGTGCCAGCAGCTTGGGGACTATTCTAGCGGGGCAAGAGACCCAGTACTTC.

The chain combines TRBV7-8 with TRBJ2-3; no firm D call. The CDR3 runs 12 residues. Germline values: CDR1 SGHVS, CDR2 FQNEAQ. Trimming removed 4 bases from V and 7 bases from J, with 9 bases in between. CDR3 residues: CASSSPGNTQYF. In DNA form, the CDR3 reads TGTGCCAGCAGCTCCCCCGGTAATACGCAGTATTTT.

The sample holds a few counts of this clone. The chain has TRBV5-8 and TRBJ2-6; no reliable D call. V gave up 3 bases and J gave up 7 bases, with 5 bases separating them. The CDR3 is 12 amino acids. CDR1 SGHTS and CDR2 YDEGEE come from the germline V gene. The DNA for the CDR3 is TGTGCCAGCAGCTACAGTGCCAACGTCCTGACTTTC. This translates into CASSYSANVLTF.

The rearrangement joins TRBV29-1 to TRBJ2-5; 7 bases line up with TRBD1. The DNA end is a closer match to TRBJ2-7, so the J assignment may be wrong. The germline CDR1 and CDR2 sequences are SQVTM and ANQGSEA. This CDR3 region has 13 residues. CDR3 DNA sequence: TGCAGCGTCGGGACAGTCCCAGTACACGAGCAGTACTTC. It codes for CSVGTVPVHEQYF.

CDR3: CAWSVSRSYEQYF. In DNA, the CDR3 is TGTGCCTGGAGTGTATCGAGGTCCTACGAGCAGTACTTC. The chain couples TRBV30 to TRBJ2-7; no clear D. Germline V lookup: CDR1 GTSNPN, CDR2 SVGIG (reference sequence). V lost 0 bases and J 1 base, leaving 7 bases between the germline ends. The CDR3 length is 13 residues.

The chain links TRBV30 to TRBJ2-7; the match to TRBD1 covers 7 bases. CDR1 is GTSNPN and CDR2 is SVGIG in the germline V gene (reference sequence). This CDR3 is 14 amino acids long. V gave up 4 bases and J gave up 3 bases; unmatched junction bases: 9. CDR3 nucleotides: TGTGCCTGGACGCACGGGACAGAGGGCTACGAGCAGTACTTC. Protein sequence: CAWTHGTEGYEQYF. Full variable domain (rest looked up from reference TRBV30 and TRBJ2-7): SQTIHQWPATLVQPVGSPLSLECTVEGTSNPNLYWYRQAAGRGLQLLFYSVGIGQISSEVPQNLSASRPQDRQFILSSKKLLLSDSGFYLCAWTHGTEGYEQYFGPGTRLTVT.

This chain links TRBV6-1 with TRBJ2-3; maybe TRBD1 (5 bases). Trimming took 8 bases from V and 4 from J, leaving 13 bases between them. Germline CDR1 reads MNHNS; CDR2 reads SASEGT. The CDR3 runs to 13 residues. Here the CDR3 DNA reads TGTGCCAGCGGTTGGCAGGGTCCAGATACGCAGTATTTT. Its protein is CASGWQGPDTQYF.

J is TRBJ2-7 and V is TRBV19; D is perhaps TRBD2 (6 bases). The CDR3 is 12 amino acids. Germline CDR1 LNHDA, CDR2 SQIVND (reference sequence). With 5 bases removed from V and 9 bases from J, the gap between germline ends came to 14 bases. The CDR3 sequence is CASSRGGTGQYF. CDR3 sequence (DNA): TGTGCCAGTAGTCGAGGCGGGACTGGGCAGTACTTC.

V usage is TRBV9 and J usage is TRBJ1-2, with D maybe TRBD1 (5 bases). The CDR3 length is 11 residues. Per the germline V gene, CDR1 is SGDLS and CDR2 is YYNGEE. The V end was cut by 3 bases, the J end by 8 bases, with 8 bases between. This CDR3 is CASSGGLGYTF. CDR3 nucleotides: TGTGCCAGCAGCGGGGGCCTCGGCTACACCTTC.

V gene TRBV21-1 combines with J gene TRBJ1-1; the tabulated D call, TRBD1, remains unverified against the DNA. TRBV21-1 is termed a pseudogene. CDR3 length equals 15 residues. The CDR3 here is CASNPKGGYNTEAFF. CDR3 nucleotide sequence: TGTGCCAGCAACCCGAAAGGGGGCTACAACACTGAAGCTTTCTTT.

The chain couples TRBV5-4 to TRBJ2-7; 8 nucleotides match TRBD2. The junction had 8 bases not matched to a gene; V was cut back by 1 base and J by 2 bases. Germline assignment: CDR1 SGHNT and CDR2 YYREEE (reference sequence). The CDR3 runs to 16 residues. This CDR3 is CASSLFSGGGAYEQYF. The CDR3 DNA follows: TGTGCCAGCAGCTTGTTCTCGGGAGGGGGGGCCTACGAGCAGTACTTC.

The genes are TRBV6-5 and TRBJ2-7; tentative D call: TRBD2 (5 bases). CDR1 is MNHEY and CDR2 is SVGAGI in the germline V gene. V lost 5 bases to trimming and J lost 5 bases, with 10 bases between them. The length of the CDR3 is 12 residues. The CDR3 region has the DNA TGTGCCAGCAGTCAATTCGGGGACGAGCAGTACTTC. It codes for CASSQFGDEQYF.

A single count supports this clone. The rearrangement links TRBV27 to TRBJ2-1, with D possibly matching TRBD1 (5 bases). The V gene lost 7 bases and the J gene lost 9 bases, with 22 bases spanning the gap. CDR3 length: 15 residues. Per the germline V gene, CDR1 is MNHEY and CDR2 is SMNVEV (reference sequence). CDR3 amino acids: CASTPRWAGNSEQFF. CDR3 DNA: TGTGCCAGCACCCCAAGGTGGGCAGGGAACAGTGAGCAGTTCTTC.

This rearrangement joins TRBV12-5 to TRBJ2-5, with 10 nucleotides matching TRBD2. The germline CDR1 and CDR2 sequences are LGHNT and FRNRAP. With V trimmed by 0 bases and J by 5 bases, 9 bases remained unmatched. This CDR3 contains 17 residues. The CDR3 loop is CASGLVGGLAARETQYF. CDR3 DNA: TGTGCTAGTGGTTTGGTGGGAGGACTAGCGGCCCGGGAGACCCAGTACTTC.

The gene calls are TRBV7-9 and TRBJ1-1; a possible D gene is TRBD1 (5 bases). The CDR3 consists of 13 residues. Looked up from germline, CDR1 is SEHNR and CDR2 is FQNEAQ (reference sequence). Trimming removed 5 bases from V and 1 base from J, with 8 bases in between. In DNA form, the CDR3 reads TGTGCCAGCAGCCCACAGGCGAACACTGAAGCTTTCTTT. It specifies CASSPQANTEAFF.

This clone was found many times. The chain links TRBV11-2 to TRBJ2-6; maybe TRBD2 (6 bases). Trimming shortened V by 0 bases and J by 0 bases, and 15 bases separated the two germline ends. Germline V gives CDR1 SGHAT, CDR2 FQNNGV. This CDR3 has 19 amino acids. The CDR3 DNA sequence: TGTGCCAGCAGCTTAGATCGGGCGGGCGGGGTCTCTGGGGCCAACGTCCTGACTTTC. The encoded protein is CASSLDRAGGVSGANVLTF.